This T cell receptor beta chain was captured by sequencing in a study of T cells in Graves' hyperthyroidism and ophthalmopathy (dated by TCRdb to about 2019). Background for the entire study: Peripheral blood was sampled at the time of initial diagnosis, prior to any treatment. A discovery cohort of around 100 patients, roughly 45 with Graves' ophthalmopathy and over 55 with stable Graves' hyperthyroidism, was used to find distinguishing TCR V-J signatures. An independent validation cohort of around 19 hyperthyroidism patients and about 16 patients who later progressed to ophthalmopathy tested prospective prediction of ophthalmopathy. The 95 to 100 discovery patients were divided at random into training and test sets in a 7:3 ratio. In addition, the study compared T-cell repertoires in thyroid tissue and in blood from six Graves' hyperthyroidism patients. After sampling, hyperthyroidism patients received methimazole starting at 30 mg daily, and ophthalmopathy patients received high-dose intravenous methylprednisolone. According to the paper, TCR Vbeta CDR3 sequencing was carried out on over 130 peripheral blood samples, which came from some 41 ophthalmopathy, approximately 72 hyperthyroidism and approximately 17 progressor patients.

Ophthalmopathy patients had moderately to severely active disease, with a Clinical Activity Score of 3 or more, a NOSPECS grade of 4 or more, and a disease duration of less than 3 months. Patients with uncontrolled infections, other autoimmune diseases, pregnancy or lactation were excluded. Clinical symptoms, serum thyroxine and TRAb, thyroid ultrasound, and orbital computed tomography formed the basis for the diagnoses. PBMCs were isolated from 7.5 to 10 ml of fresh peripheral blood by Ficoll-Paque density gradient centrifugation. Trizol reagent was used to extract total RNA, and RNA quality was then checked on an Agilent 2100 Bioanalyzer. As concerns this clonotype: Its antigen specificity is not known. No much larger clone is present one base from it, and per-base qualities are unavailable.

TCR beta CDR3 regions were amplified from RNA transcripts. The TCR CDR3 was subjected to a first round of RT-PCR using the HTBI primer set and the Qiagen OneStep RT-PCR kit. A second multiplex PCR round built the libraries, followed by size selection and purification. The libraries were sequenced on an Illumina HiSeq2000 using paired-end 100 bp reads. Turning to the authors' computational methods: SOAPnuke was used to process the raw data, throwing out any read that contained adapters or uncalled bases, had a mean Phred below 15, or lacked an exact constant-primer or identifier match. COPE v1.2.5 was used to merge high-quality paired reads, and clonotypes were defined as unique nucleotide sequences. MiTCR v1.1 was used to align clonotypes to the IMGT TRBV, TRBD and TRBJ reference segments. Only V-J combinations with frequency above 0.0001, covering 99% to 99.2% of repertoires, were analysed. The TCS score was defined as the ratio of F50 (clonal expansion) to E x V (chaos), calculated using BLOSUM62-based TCRdist between CDR3 peptides within each V-J. Welch's t-statistics and random forest reduced 500 to 550 V-J features to around 14, which were used in a naive Bayes classifier (R e1071). Through fastp at Q25 and MiXCR, TCRdb rebuilt clones from the public reads, retaining in-frame beta chains. A single entry per CDR3 protein holds the most common genes and DNA from its merged rows. These V and J calls originate from TCRdb's pipeline instead of the authors' own analysis. This sample comprises about 410,000 distinct CDR3 sequences, around 13% of them detected only once. The top ten hold around 20% of the sample.

Results the study describes overall, beyond this receptor: During validation, the model predicted progression to ophthalmopathy a median of around 7 months ahead of onset, with around 70% sensitivity and almost 75% specificity. Sample size was not statistically predetermined, and investigators were not blinded to group allocation. Ophthalmopathy was separated from stable hyperthyroidism by a 13 V-J signature model, with around 90% sensitivity and approximately 81% specificity obtained in cross-validation and 80%/75% obtained in testing. Blood samples also contained most of the expanded thyroid clonotypes (frequency above 0.001), which suggests that blood repertoires may reflect thyroid immune responses.

The CDR3 holds 15 amino acids from the cysteine to the phenylalanine. The only DNA kept is the CDR3, 45 bases in frame from the first base. Trimming removed 3 bases from V and 0 bases from J, leaving 12 bases between the germline ends. CDR1 and CDR2 were assigned from the germline V gene as SNHLY and FYNNEI. Sequencing was performed on blood. The rearranged chain carries TRBV2 and TRBJ2-7; the D gene is possibly TRBD1, with 5 bases matching. This sequence originates from a woman in her twenties or thirties with Graves' ophthalmopathy. The sequenced DNA: TGTGCCAGCAGTGATGAGGCAGGGTCCTCCTACGAGCAGTACTTC. It codes for CASSDEAGSSYEQYF.